This TCR beta chain was sequenced in a study of T-cell memory formation after mild COVID-19 (dated by TCRdb to about 2021). Regarding the research as a whole: TCR sequence clusters from the two donors were largely donor specific. T-cell clones expanding and contracting after mild COVID-19 in two donors were tracked by longitudinal TCRalpha and TCRbeta repertoire sequencing. The cohort comprised two young, previously healthy adult volunteers, one female and one male.

Relative to germline, V is 7 bases shorter and J is 1 base shorter, with 7 bases between their ends. The CDR3 holds 12 amino acids from the cysteine to the phenylalanine. The retained sequence is limited to the CDR3, 36 bases, with the frame set at the first base. For CDR1 and CDR2, the germline V gene lists MDHEN and SYDVKM. PBMCs were isolated by Ficoll-Paque density gradient centrifugation. A note on this clonotype: No antigen is known for it. Base qualities are not recorded, but no much larger clone differs from it by a single base.

What the authors observed across the whole study: The second-wave clones that peaked on day 37 were not confirmed to be SARS-CoV-2 specific. Contracting CD4+ clones were found mainly in CM and EM memory subsets, while CD8+ clones were enriched in EMRA. Some responding clones were detected in pre-infection memory, which suggested that pre-existing cross-reactive memory T cells had joined the SARS-CoV-2 response. From day 15 to 85, contracting clones showed balanced CD4/CD8 phenotypes, whereas a second wave of clones that expanded from day 15 to 37 leaned towards CD4+. The study covered only a couple of mild cases, and larger cohorts including severe cases with pre-infection samples were considered necessary.

Data came from an Illumina NovaSeq 6000. cDNA libraries for TCRalpha and TCRbeta were prepared by 5'RACE using constant-segment primers, with sample barcodes and unique molecular identifiers added. Trizol reagent was used to extract RNA from every sample. Amplification of the libraries took two PCR steps, and the second step added a second sample barcode plus Illumina TruSeq adapters. Sequencing of libraries was performed on an Illumina NovaSeq with 2 x 150 bp paired-end reads. As for the authors' bioinformatics: With migec v1.2.7, reads were demultiplexed and then collapsed into UMI-guided consensus sequences. With mixcr v2.1.11, UMI consensuses were aligned to TRA and TRB V and J templates and assembled into clonotypes. Clonotypes were classified as expanded or contracted when called significant by both edgeR and NoisET, with noise models trained on biological replicates. edgeR calls used a false discovery rate-adjusted p below 0.01 and a log2 fold-change threshold of 1. As an exploratory analysis of dynamics, max-normalized trajectories of the 1000 most abundant clonotypes were examined with PCA combined with hierarchical clustering. Each responding clone was given a CD4 or CD8 phenotype based on the CD4+ and CD8+ repertoires, which had been sequenced separately. TCRdb reprocessing: public reads trimmed at Q25 with fastp, clones called with MiXCR, in-frame beta chains kept. Records with the same CDR3 protein are collapsed into one entry carrying the most frequent genes and DNA. What appears here as the V and J calls and clone size reflects TCRdb's work, not the paper's. The sample data list 250,000 to 350,000 distinct CDR3 sequences, and roughly 15% of these were observed just once. 22% of the sample is held by the ten biggest clonotypes.

The sequence joins TRBV28 to TRBJ1-1; the D gene is unclear. This receptor was obtained from a young man who had mild COVID-19 (a few samples of this study predate the infection). The sample titles of this study are shuffled in the database, so cell type and time point are left out; the donor was told from shared clones. Sequenced sample: PBMCs or a T cell subset sorted from them (not recorded which). The CDR3 has the sequence CASIRRNTEAFF. The DNA is TGTGCCAGCATTCGTCGGAACACTGAAGCTTTCTTT.